This TCR beta chain appears in the sequencing data of a study of blood T cell repertoires in COVID-19. From germline, CDR1 is KGHSH and CDR2 LQKENI. The V and J ends lost 4 bases and 9 bases respectively, with 9 bases between them. The CDR3 is 11 amino acids. Clones were sequenced by immunoSEQ multiplex PCR, and TCRdb holds only the in-frame ones, with some missing. Among a few hundred thousand clones, around 84% were seen once, and the ten largest hold 4.4%. Input material: peripheral blood. The chain has TRBV18 and TRBJ2-5; D is unclear. The receptor was derived from a man aged 50-59 years with acute or convalescent COVID-19. The CDR3 reads CASSREDAQYF. CDR3 DNA sequence: TGTGCCAGCTCACGAGAGGATGCCCAGTACTTC.